This entry lists 4 T cell receptor beta chains sequenced from one sample in a study of T cell repertoires in cytomegalovirus infection. Using its own MiXCR run on the reads, TCRdb lists one record per CDR3 protein. The table shows 640,000 or so distinct CDR3 sequences, with about 30% occurring only once. These receptors have no known antigen. The material was cultured PBMCs, obtained from culture after CMV antigen stimulation. The source of these receptors is a human donor in good health (CMV status not recorded). Some clones in this sample may be carry-over from other donors' samples.

Note on this clonotype: At one boundary the junction diverges from the germline segment, which might be a read error. Written as DNA, the CDR3 is TGTGCCAGCAGCTTATATAGGGAGTTGATCTTT. Its translation is CASSLYRELIF. This chain joins TRBV7-6 and TRBJ1-1, with D uncertain. This CDR3 has 11 residues. Germline V gives CDR1 SGHVS, CDR2 FNYEAQ.

V gene TRBV12-3 or TRBV12-4 combines with J gene TRBJ1-1; TRBD1 aligns across 9 bases. The CDR3 is 14 amino acids. V lost 2 bases, J lost 4 bases, and 2 bases stayed unmatched. DNA for the CDR3: TGTGCCAGCAGTTTAACAGGGGGCATCACTGAAGCTTTCTTT. This gives the protein CASSLTGGITEAFF.

This clonotype was observed many times. The CDR3 sequence: CASSLSSLGEQYF. DNA of the CDR3: TGTGCCAGCAGCTTATCCAGTTTGGGGGAGCAGTACTTC. The V gene is TRBV7-2, the J gene TRBJ2-7; D is unclear. CDR1 and CDR2 (germline): SGHTA, FQGNSA. V lost 2 bases to trimming and J lost 7 bases, with 12 bases between them. This CDR3 has 13 residues.

In DNA, the CDR3 is TGCGCCAGCAGCCAAGATGAGGTAGCGGGAGGTAGGGATGAGCAGTTCTTC. It codes for CASSQDEVAGGRDEQFF. The V call is TRBV4-1, the J call TRBJ2-1; 10 nucleotides match TRBD2. The J segment lost 8 bases and the V segment lost 0 bases, leaving 10 bases of the junction unmatched. The germline gives CDR1 MGHRA, CDR2 YSYEKL. CDR3 length: 17 amino acids.